The rows below give T cell receptor beta chains drawn from one sample of a study of T cells in Graves' hyperthyroidism and ophthalmopathy. TCRdb itself ran the multiplex PCR reads through MiXCR, one entry per CDR3 protein. The sample lists approximately 360,000 distinct CDR3 sequences, 15% to 18% occurring once. The specimen sequenced was blood. These receptors all stem from a woman aged 18-29 years with Graves' hyperthyroidism that later progressed to Graves' ophthalmopathy. The CDR3 runs from the conserved cysteine through the conserved F or W. Fields, in order: J gene, clone size, V gene, D gene, CDR3 length, CDR3 protein, CDR3 DNA. A D gene is named only where the DNA matches it firmly. The size of a clone is reported for some rows only, either as once, few or many, or as a class for expanded clones.

TRBJ1-1 | many | TRBV28 | . | 15 | CASSLPGVWNTEAFF | TGTGCCAGCAGTTTACCCGGGGTTTGGAACACTGAAGCTTTCTTT
TRBJ2-2 | . | TRBV12-3/TRBV12-4 | . | 16 | CASTIGTSPNTGELFF | TGTGCCAGCACCATAGGGACTTCTCCGAACACCGGGGAGCTGTTTTTT
TRBJ2-3 | many | TRBV30 | . | 10 | CAWSRVTQYF | TGTGCCTGGAGTCGGGTTACGCAGTATTTT
TRBJ2-1 | many | TRBV4-1 | TRBD2 | 17 | CASSPPLRDYLYNEQFF | TGCGCCAGCAGCCCACCACTCCGGGACTACTTATACAATGAGCAGTTCTTC
TRBJ2-4 | many | TRBV29-1 | . | 13 | CSVGGEAKNIQYF | TGCAGCGTTGGAGGGGAAGCCAAAAACATTCAGTACTTC
TRBJ2-5 | . | TRBV6-2/TRBV6-3 | . | 12 | CASSYTGETQYF | TGTGCCAGCAGTTATACGGGGGAGACCCAGTACTTC
TRBJ2-4 | . | TRBV20-1 | TRBD1 | 16 | CSARDLEGTGGVIQYF | TGCAGTGCTAGAGATCTTGAAGGGACAGGGGGCGTCATTCAGTACTTC
TRBJ1-1 | many | TRBV29-1 | . | 12 | CSVGQSNTEAFF | TGCAGCGTCGGACAATCCAACACTGAAGCTTTCTTT
TRBJ2-7 | many | TRBV10-3 | . | 15 | CAISESRTYYYEQYF | TGTGCCATCAGTGAGTCTAGGACATATTATTACGAGCAGTACTTC
TRBJ1-5 | many | TRBV6-2/TRBV6-3 | . | 13 | CASIEHLNQPQHF | TGTGCCAGCATAGAACACCTCAATCAGCCCCAGCATTTT